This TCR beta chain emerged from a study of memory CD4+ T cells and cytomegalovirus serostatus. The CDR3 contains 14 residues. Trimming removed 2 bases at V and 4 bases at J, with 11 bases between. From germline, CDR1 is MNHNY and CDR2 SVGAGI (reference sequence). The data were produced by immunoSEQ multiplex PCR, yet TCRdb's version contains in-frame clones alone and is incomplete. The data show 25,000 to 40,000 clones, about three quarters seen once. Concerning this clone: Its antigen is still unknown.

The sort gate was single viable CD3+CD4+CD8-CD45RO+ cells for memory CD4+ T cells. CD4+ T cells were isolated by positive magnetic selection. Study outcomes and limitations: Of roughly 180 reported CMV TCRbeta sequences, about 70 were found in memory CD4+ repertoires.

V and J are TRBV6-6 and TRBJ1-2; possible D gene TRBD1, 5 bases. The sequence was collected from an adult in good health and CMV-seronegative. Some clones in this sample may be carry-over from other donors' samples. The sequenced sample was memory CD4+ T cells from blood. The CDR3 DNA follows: TGTGCCAGCAGTTACGGCAGGGACTTCTATGGCTACACCTTC. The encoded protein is CASSYGRDFYGYTF.